These 4 T cell receptor beta chains share one sample of origin, sequenced in a study of post-analysis software for immune sequencing data. Findings of the study overall: When patients were compared with controls, a handful of TRBV segments were more frequent, TRBV5-6, TRBV5-1 and TRBV20-1 among them.

TCR beta cDNA libraries included unique molecular identifiers. Each CDR3 protein gets one entry after TCRdb re-called the PCR reads with MiXCR. The sample records hundreds of thousands of distinct CDR3 sequences, approximately 30% being singletons. Their antigen targets remain unknown. Sequences were obtained from blood. These TCRs come from a girl between 10 and 17 years old with multiple sclerosis.

Only a few counts were recorded for this clonotype. The V and J genes are TRBV10-3 and TRBJ2-2; D ambiguous. Germline lookup yields CDR1 ENHRY and CDR2 SYGVKD. V lost 5 bases to trimming and J lost 0 bases, with 19 bases between them. The CDR3 spans 18 residues. The CDR3 reads CAISKVPDQTPNTGELFF. The CDR3 DNA follows: TGTGCCATCAGTAAGGTCCCGGACCAAACCCCGAACACCGGGGAGCTGTTTTTT.

The chain joins TRBV28 to TRBJ2-5; weak D call: TRBD2 (5 bases). Trimming took 4 bases from V and 11 from J, leaving 20 bases between them. The CDR3 has 14 residues. From germline, CDR1 is MDHEN and CDR2 SYDVKM. CDR3 DNA sequence: TGTGCCAGCAGTTCAACTAGGTCCTACAATGAGCAGTACTTC. It codes for CASSSTRSYNEQYF. The whole variable domain, remainder taken from reference TRBV28 and TRBJ2-5, is DVKVTQSSRYLVKRTGEKVFLECVQDMDHENMFWYRQDPGLGLRLIYFSYDVKMKEKGDIPEGYSVSREKKERFSLILESASTNQTSMYLCASSSTRSYNEQYFGPGTRLLVL.

The chain has TRBV20-1 and TRBJ2-1; 10 positions agree with TRBD1. The V gene's germline CDR1 is DFQATT and CDR2 SNEGSKA (reference sequence). Losses at the gene ends were 4 bases for V and 3 bases for J; bases not matched to a gene: 3. The CDR3 runs 14 residues. CDR3 coding DNA: TGCAGTGCTAATTGGGACAGGGGCTACAATGAGCAGTTCTTC. The encoded protein is CSANWDRGYNEQFF.

The chain joins TRBV28 to TRBJ2-1; 9 nucleotides align to TRBD1. The germline V gene encodes CDR1 MDHEN and CDR2 SYDVKM. This CDR3 comprises 15 residues. J gave up 6 bases and V 6 bases, and 9 bases lay outside the gene matches. For the CDR3, the DNA is TGTGCCAGCAGAGAACAGGGGGCGCAGGCCAATGAGCAGTTCTTC. This sequence encodes CASREQGAQANEQFF.